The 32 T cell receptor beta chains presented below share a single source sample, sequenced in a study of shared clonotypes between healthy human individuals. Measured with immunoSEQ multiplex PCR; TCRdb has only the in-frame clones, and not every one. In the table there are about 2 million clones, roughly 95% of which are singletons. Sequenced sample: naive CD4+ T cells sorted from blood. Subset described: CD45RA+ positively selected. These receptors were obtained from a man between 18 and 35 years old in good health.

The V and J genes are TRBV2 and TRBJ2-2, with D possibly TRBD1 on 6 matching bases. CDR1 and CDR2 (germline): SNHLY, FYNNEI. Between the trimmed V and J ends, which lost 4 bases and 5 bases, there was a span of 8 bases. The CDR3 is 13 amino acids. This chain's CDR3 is CASSVQGTGELFF. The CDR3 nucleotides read TGTGCCAGCAGTGTTCAGGGGACCGGGGAGCTGTTTTTT.

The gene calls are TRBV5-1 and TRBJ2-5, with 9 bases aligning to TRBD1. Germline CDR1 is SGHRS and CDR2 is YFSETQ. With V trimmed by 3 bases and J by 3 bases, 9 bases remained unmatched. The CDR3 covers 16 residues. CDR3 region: CASSSPGQGLEETQYF. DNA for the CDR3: TGCGCCAGCAGCTCACCGGGACAGGGTTTAGAAGAGACCCAGTACTTC.

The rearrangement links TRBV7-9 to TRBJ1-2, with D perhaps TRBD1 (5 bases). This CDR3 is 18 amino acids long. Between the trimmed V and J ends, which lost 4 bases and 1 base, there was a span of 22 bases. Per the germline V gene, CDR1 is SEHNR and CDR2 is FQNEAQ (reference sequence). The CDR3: CASSSLGVGTKLNYGYTF. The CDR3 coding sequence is TGTGCCAGCAGCTCACTTGGGGTCGGGACCAAACTTAACTATGGCTACACCTTC. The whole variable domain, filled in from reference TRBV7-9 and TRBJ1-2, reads DTGVSQNPRHKITKRGQNVTFRCDPISEHNRLYWYRQTLGQGPEFLTYFQNEAQLEKSRLLSDRFSAERPKGSFSTLEIQRTEQGDSAMYLCASSSLGVGTKLNYGYTFGSGTRLTVV.

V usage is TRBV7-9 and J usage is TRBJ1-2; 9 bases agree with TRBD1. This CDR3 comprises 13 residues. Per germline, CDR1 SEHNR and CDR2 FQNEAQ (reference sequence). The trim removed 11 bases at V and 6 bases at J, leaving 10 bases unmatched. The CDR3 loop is CAYRQGGSDGYTF. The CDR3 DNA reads TGTGCCTACCGACAGGGGGGATCCGATGGCTACACCTTC. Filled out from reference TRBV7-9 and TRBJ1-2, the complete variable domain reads DTGVSQNPRHKITKRGQNVTFRCDPISEHNRLYWYRQTLGQGPEFLTYFQNEAQLEKSRLLSDRFSAERPKGSFSTLEIQRTEQGDSAMYLCAYRQGGSDGYTFGSGTRLTVV.

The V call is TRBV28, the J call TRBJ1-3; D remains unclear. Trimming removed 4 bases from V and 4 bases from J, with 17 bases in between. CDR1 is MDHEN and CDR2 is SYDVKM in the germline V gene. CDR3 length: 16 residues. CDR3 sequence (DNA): TGTGCCAGCAGTTCCCCGGGCCTCCTGGGGGGAAACACCATATATTTT. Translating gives CASSSPGLLGGNTIYF.

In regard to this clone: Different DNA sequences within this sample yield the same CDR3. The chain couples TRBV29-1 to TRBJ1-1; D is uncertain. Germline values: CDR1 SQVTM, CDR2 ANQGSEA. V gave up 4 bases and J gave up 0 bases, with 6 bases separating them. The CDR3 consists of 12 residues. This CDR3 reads CSVVGMNTEAFF. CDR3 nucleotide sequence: TGCAGCGTTGTCGGTATGAACACTGAAGCTTTCTTT.

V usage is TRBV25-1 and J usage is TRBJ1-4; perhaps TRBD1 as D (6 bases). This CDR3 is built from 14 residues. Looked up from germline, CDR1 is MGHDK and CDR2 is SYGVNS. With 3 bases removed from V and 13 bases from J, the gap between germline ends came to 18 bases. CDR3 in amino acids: CASSDTEEIGGLFF. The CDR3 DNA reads TGTGCCAGCAGTGATACAGAGGAAATAGGGGGACTGTTTTTT.

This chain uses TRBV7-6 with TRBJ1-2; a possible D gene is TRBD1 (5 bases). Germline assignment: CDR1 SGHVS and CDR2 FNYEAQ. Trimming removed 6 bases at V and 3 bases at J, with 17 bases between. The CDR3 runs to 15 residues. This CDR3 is CASRHRGAGDYGYTF. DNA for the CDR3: TGTGCCAGCAGGCATAGAGGGGCGGGAGACTATGGCTACACCTTC.

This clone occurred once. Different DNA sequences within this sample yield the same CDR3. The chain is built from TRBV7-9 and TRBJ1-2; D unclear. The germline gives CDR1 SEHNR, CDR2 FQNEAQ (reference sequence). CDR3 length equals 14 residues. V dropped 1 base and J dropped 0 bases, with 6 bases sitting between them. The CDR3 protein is CASSLGGSNYGYTF. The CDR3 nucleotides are TGTGCCAGCAGCTTAGGGGGATCTAACTATGGCTACACCTTC.

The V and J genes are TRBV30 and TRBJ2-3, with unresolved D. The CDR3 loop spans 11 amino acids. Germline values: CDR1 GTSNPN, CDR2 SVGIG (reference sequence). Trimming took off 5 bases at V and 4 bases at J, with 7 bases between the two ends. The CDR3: CAWEPSDTQYF. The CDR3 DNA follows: TGTGCCTGGGAGCCCTCAGATACGCAGTATTTT. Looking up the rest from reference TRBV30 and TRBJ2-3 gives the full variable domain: SQTIHQWPATLVQPVGSPLSLECTVEGTSNPNLYWYRQAAGRGLQLLFYSVGIGQISSEVPQNLSASRPQDRQFILSSKKLLLSDSGFYLCAWEPSDTQYFGPGTRLTVL.

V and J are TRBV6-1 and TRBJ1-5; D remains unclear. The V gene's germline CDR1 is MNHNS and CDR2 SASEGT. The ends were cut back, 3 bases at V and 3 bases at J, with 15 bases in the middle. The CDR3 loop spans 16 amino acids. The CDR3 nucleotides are TGTGCCAGCAGTGAGGTAGAGTTCTTGCCCAATCAGCCCCAGCATTTT. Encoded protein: CASSEVEFLPNQPQHF.

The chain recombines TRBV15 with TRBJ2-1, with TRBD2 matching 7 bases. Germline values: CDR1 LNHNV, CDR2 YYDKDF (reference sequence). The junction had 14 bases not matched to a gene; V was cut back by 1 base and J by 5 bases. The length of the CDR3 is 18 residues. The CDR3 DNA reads TGTGCCACCAGCAGAGTGGGGTCCCGGACTAGAGTCGACAATGAGCAGTTCTTC. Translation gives CATSRVGSRTRVDNEQFF. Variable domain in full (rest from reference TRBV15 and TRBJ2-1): DAMVIQNPRYQVTQFGKPVTLSCSQTLNHNVMYWYQQKSSQAPKLLFHYYDKDFNNEADTPDNFQSRRPNTSFCFLDIRSPGLGDTAMYLCATSRVGSRTRVDNEQFFGPGTRLTVL.

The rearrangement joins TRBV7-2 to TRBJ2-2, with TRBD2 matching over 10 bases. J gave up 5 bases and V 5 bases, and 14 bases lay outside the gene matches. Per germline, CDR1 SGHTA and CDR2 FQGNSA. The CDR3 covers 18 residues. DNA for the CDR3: TGTGCCAGCAGCCCAACTGGTCTAGCGGGAGTGGGTACCGGGGAGCTGTTTTTT. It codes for CASSPTGLAGVGTGELFF.

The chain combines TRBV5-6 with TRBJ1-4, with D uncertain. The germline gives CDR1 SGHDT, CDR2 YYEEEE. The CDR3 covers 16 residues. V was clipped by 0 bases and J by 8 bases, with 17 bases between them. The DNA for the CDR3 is TGTGCCAGCAGCTTGGATCTGGGTGAGGCGGTAGAAAAACTGTTTTTT. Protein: CASSLDLGEAVEKLFF.

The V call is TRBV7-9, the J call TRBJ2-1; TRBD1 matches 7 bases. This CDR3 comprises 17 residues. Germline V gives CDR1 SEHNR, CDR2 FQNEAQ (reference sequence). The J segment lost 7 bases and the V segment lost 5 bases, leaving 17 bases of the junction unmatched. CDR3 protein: CASSPHLTGPWRNEQFF. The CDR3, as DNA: TGTGCCAGCAGCCCGCACTTGACAGGGCCCTGGCGGAATGAGCAGTTCTTC.

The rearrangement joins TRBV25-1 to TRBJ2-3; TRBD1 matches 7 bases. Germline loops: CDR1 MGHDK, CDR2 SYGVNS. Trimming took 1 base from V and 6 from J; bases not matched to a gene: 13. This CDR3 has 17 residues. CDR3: CASSESRQGVGEDTQYF. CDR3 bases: TGTGCCAGCAGTGAATCTAGACAGGGCGTAGGGGAGGATACGCAGTATTTT.

The chain's CDR3 is CASSLWSERGSTGELFF. The CDR3 region has the DNA TGTGCCAGCAGTTTATGGTCAGAGCGGGGATCAACCGGGGAGCTGTTTTTT. The chain carries TRBV27 and TRBJ2-2, with 7 bases fitting TRBD2. This CDR3 has 17 residues. Losses at the gene ends were 1 base for V and 5 bases for J; bases not matched to a gene: 10. Per the germline V gene, CDR1 is MNHEY and CDR2 is SMNVEV (reference sequence).

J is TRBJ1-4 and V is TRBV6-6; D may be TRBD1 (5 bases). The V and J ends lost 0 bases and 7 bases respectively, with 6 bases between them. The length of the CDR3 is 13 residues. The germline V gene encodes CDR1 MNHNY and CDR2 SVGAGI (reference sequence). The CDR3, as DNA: TGTGCCAGCAGTTACTCAGGGACTGAAAAACTGTTTTTT. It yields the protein CASSYSGTEKLFF.

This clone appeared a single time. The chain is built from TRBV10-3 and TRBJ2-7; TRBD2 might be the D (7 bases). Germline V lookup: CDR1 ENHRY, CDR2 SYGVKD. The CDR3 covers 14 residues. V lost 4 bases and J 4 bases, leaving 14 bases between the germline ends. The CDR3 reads CAISGGLAEYEQYF. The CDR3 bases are TGTGCCATCAGTGGGGGGCTAGCGGAATACGAGCAGTACTTC.

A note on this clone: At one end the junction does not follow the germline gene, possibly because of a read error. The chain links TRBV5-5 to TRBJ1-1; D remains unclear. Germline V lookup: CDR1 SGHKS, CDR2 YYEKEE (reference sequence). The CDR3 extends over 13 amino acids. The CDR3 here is CASNLKAVPEAFF. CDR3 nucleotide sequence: TGTGCCAGCAACTTGAAAGCAGTTCCTGAAGCTTTCTTT.

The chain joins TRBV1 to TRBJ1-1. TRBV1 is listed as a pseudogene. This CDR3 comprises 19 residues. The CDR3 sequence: CTSSQNSAGNSNMNTEAFF. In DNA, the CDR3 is TGCACCAGCAGCCAAAACTCAGCTGGTAACTCCAACATGAACACTGAAGCTTTCTTT.

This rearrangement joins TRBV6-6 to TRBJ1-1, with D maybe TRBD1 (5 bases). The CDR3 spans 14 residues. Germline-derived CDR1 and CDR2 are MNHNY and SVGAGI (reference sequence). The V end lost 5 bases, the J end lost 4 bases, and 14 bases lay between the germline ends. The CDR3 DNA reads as TGTGCCAGCAGTCCGCCGACAGTCGTCACTGAAGCTTTCTTT. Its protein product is CASSPPTVVTEAFF.

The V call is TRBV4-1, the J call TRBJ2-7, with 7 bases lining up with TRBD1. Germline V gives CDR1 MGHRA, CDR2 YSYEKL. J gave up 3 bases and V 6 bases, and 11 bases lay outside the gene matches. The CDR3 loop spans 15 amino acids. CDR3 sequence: CASRPALTGSYEQYF. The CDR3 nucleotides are TGCGCCAGCAGACCCGCTTTGACAGGGAGCTACGAGCAGTACTTC.

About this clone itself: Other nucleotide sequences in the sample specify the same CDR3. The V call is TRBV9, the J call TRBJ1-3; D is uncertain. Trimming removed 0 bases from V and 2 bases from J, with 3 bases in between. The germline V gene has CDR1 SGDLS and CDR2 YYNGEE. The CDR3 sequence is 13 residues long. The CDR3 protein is CASSVEAGNTIYF. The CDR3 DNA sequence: TGTGCCAGCAGCGTAGAAGCTGGAAACACCATATATTTT.

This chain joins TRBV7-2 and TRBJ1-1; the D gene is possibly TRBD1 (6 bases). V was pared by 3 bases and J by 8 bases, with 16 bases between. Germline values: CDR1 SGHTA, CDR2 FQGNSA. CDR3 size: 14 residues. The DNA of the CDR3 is TGTGCCAGCAGCTTGGGTAACAGGGTCCCCGAAGCTTTCTTT. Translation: CASSLGNRVPEAFF.

This CDR3 is CAISEIRVTDSPLHF. The CDR3 DNA follows: TGTGCCATCAGTGAGATTCGCGTAACTGATTCACCCCTCCACTTT. The rearrangement joins TRBV10-3 to TRBJ1-6; D uncertain. This CDR3 has 15 residues. The germline CDR1 and CDR2 sequences are ENHRY and SYGVKD. V lost 2 bases to trimming and J lost 8 bases, with 13 bases between them.

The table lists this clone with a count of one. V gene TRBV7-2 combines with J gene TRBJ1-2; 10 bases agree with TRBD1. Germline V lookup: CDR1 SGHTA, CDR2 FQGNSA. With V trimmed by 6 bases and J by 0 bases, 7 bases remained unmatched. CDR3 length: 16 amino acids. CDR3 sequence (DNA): TGTGCCAGCAGTCGTGGGACAGGGGCCACTAACTATGGCTACACCTTC. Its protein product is CASSRGTGATNYGYTF.

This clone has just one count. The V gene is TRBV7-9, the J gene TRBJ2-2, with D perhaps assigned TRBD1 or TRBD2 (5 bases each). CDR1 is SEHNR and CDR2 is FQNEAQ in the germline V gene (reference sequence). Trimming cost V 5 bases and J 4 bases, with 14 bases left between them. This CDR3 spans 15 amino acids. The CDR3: CASSITGTVTGELFF. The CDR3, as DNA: TGTGCCAGCAGCATAACCGGGACGGTCACCGGGGAGCTGTTTTTT.

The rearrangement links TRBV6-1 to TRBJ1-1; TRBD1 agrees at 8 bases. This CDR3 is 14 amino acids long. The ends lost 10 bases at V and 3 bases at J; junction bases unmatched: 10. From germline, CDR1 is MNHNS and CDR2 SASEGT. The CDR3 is CATLQGGIDTEAFF. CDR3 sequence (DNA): TGTGCCACCTTACAGGGGGGTATCGACACTGAAGCTTTCTTT.

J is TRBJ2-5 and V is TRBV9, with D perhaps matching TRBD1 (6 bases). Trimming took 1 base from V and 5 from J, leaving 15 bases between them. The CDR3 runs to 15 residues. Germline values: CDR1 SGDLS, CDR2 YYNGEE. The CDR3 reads CASSVQGTFSETQYF. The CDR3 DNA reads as TGTGCCAGCAGCGTACAGGGGACGTTTTCGGAGACCCAGTACTTC.

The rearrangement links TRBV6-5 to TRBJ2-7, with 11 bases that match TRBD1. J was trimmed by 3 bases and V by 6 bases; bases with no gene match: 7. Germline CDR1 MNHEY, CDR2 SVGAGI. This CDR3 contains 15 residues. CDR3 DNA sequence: TGTGCCAGCAGCGCATCCGGGACAGGGGGCTACGAGCAGTACTTC. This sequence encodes CASSASGTGGYEQYF.

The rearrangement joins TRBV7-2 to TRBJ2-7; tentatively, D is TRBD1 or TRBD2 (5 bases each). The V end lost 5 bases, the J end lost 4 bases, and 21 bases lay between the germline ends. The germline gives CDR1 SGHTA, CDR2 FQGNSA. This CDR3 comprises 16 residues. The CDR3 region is CASSTPSGTMHYEQYF. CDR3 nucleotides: TGTGCCAGCAGCACACCATCCGGGACGATGCATTACGAGCAGTACTTC.